The text below deals with one T cell receptor beta chain. The data belong to a study of PD-L1 blockade in urothelial cancer. Regarding time point: peripheral blood 6 weeks after treatment start. The CDR3 runs 18 residues. The ends lost 3 bases at V and 4 bases at J; junction bases unmatched: 13. From germline, CDR1 is MNHNS and CDR2 SASEGT. Generated by immunoSEQ multiplex PCR, the TCRdb table keeps only in-frame clones and is missing some. The sample yields around 110,000 clones, around nine tenths seen once. Specimen: PBMCs, collected around atezolizumab (anti-PD-L1) treatment. The rearrangement links TRBV6-1 to TRBJ2-3, with 10 bases fitting TRBD1. The TCR originated in a man in his fifties or sixties with urothelial cancer. CDR3 in amino acids: CASSDIIRGGTGADTQYF. The CDR3 DNA reads as TGTGCCAGCAGTGATATAATTAGGGGAGGGACAGGGGCAGATACGCAGTATTTT.